The following is a T cell receptor beta chain sequence with its context. The antigen remains undetermined. Germline and junction disagree at one end, which may indicate a read error. The CDR3 runs 15 residues. In germline, CDR1 is MNHEY, CDR2 SMNVEV (reference sequence). This specimen comes from a study of shared clonotypes between healthy human individuals. Study at large: There were three CD4 naive, three CD4 memory, two CD8 naive and one CD8 memory plates per donor. Study-wide points: Estimated richness was generally greater in naive than memory subsets.

CD8 cells regarded as naive lacked CD45RO, were positively chosen for CCR7, and omitted terminally differentiated effector memory CD45RA+ cells. Healthy HIV-negative adults without recent acute infections or vaccinations served as donors. Across several immunoSEQ plates, the genomic DNA of each subset was split evenly. Using immunoSEQ multiplex PCR, the repertoire was profiled, and TCRdb retains in-frame clones only, with some absent. The sample contains over 750,000 clones, about 96% of which appear only once. The chain couples TRBV27 to TRBJ2-3, with TRBD2 identical over 8 bases. The receptor was isolated from a man aged 25 to 40 in good health. Sequencing was performed on naive CD8+ T cells sorted from blood. The CDR3 region has the DNA TGTGCCACCAGTCCCGGGAGGGCCCTCACAGATACGCAGTATTTT. Its translation: CATSPGRALTDTQYF.